These 19 T cell receptor beta chains came from one sample sequenced in a study of blood T cells in healthy people across ages. A J-beta primer mix and a sample-barcoded 5' primer were used in a second PCR of roughly 6 to 12 cycles. One entry per CDR3 protein results from TCRdb running MiXCR on the 5' RACE reads. The table records under 700,000 distinct CDR3 sequences, around 24% of them present only once. These data were likewise used in another study, on T cells of mothers and their children.

Sequencing was performed on blood. The receptors originated from a boy aged 5 to 17 in good health.

This clonotype was seen many times. The chain is built from TRBV5-5 and TRBJ1-6; 9 nucleotides agree with TRBD1. This CDR3 is built from 16 residues. From germline, CDR1 is SGHKS and CDR2 YYEKEE (reference sequence). The V gene end was trimmed by 0 bases and the J gene end by 10 bases; junction bases not matched to a gene: 8. CDR3 residues: CASSLAAGQGGSPLHF. The CDR3 DNA reads as TGTGCCAGCAGCTTGGCCGCGGGACAGGGAGGATCACCCCTCCACTTT.

This clonotype was seen more than once but under ten times. The chain combines TRBV24-1 with TRBJ2-3; D may be TRBD2 (6 bases). With 7 bases removed from V and 0 bases from J, the gap between germline ends came to 7 bases. Germline V CDR1 and CDR2: KGHDR, SFDVKD. The CDR3 extends over 13 amino acids. This CDR3 is CATSGTSTDTQYF. CDR3 nucleotides: TGTGCCACCAGCGGGACTAGCACAGATACGCAGTATTTT.

This clonotype was counted a few times. CDR3 DNA sequence: TGCGCCAGCAGCCCACGTTGGGGGGAGTATAGCAATCAGCCCCAGCATTTT. Translating gives CASSPRWGEYSNQPQHF. This chain connects TRBV4-1 to TRBJ1-5; possible D gene TRBD1, 5 bases. Germline CDR1 is MGHRA and CDR2 is YSYEKL. This CDR3 has 17 residues. V dropped 4 bases and J dropped 0 bases, with 16 bases sitting between them.

The chain employs TRBV4-3 and TRBJ1-4; D perhaps matches TRBD1 (6 bases). Trimming cost V 8 bases and J 7 bases, with 11 bases left between them. The length of the CDR3 is 12 residues. Germline V lookup: CDR1 LGHNA, CDR2 YSLEER. The CDR3 region is CASGQLGEKLFF. In nucleotides, the CDR3 is TGCGCCAGCGGACAGTTAGGTGAAAAACTGTTTTTT.

The chain's CDR3 is CASSLAFAGDTGELFF. DNA of the CDR3: TGTGCCAGCAGCTTAGCGTTCGCGGGGGACACCGGGGAGCTGTTTTTT. The rearrangement joins TRBV7-9 to TRBJ2-2, with 7 nucleotides matching TRBD2. Unmatched junction bases numbered 4, after V lost 0 bases and J lost 3 bases. CDR3 length: 16 amino acids. Germline V gene lookup returns CDR1 SEHNR and CDR2 FQNEAQ (reference sequence).

The chain is built from TRBV20-1 and TRBJ2-1, with 11 bases identical to TRBD2. CDR1 DFQATT and CDR2 SNEGSKA come from the germline V gene (reference sequence). The length of the CDR3 is 17 residues. V lost 1 base, J lost 4 bases, and 9 bases stayed unmatched. The CDR3 loop reads CSARGWVAGGVYNEQFF. The CDR3 DNA follows: TGCAGTGCTAGAGGCTGGGTAGCGGGAGGGGTGTACAATGAGCAGTTCTTC.

The chain has TRBV5-1 and TRBJ2-1, with TRBD2 matching 11 bases. Germline V gene sequence: CDR1 SGHRS, CDR2 YFSETQ. The V gene end was trimmed by 1 base and the J gene end by 10 bases; junction bases not matched to a gene: 10. The CDR3 extends over 16 amino acids. The CDR3 protein is CASSLRLAGGSGEQFF. Written as DNA, the CDR3 is TGCGCCAGCAGCTTGCGTCTAGCGGGGGGATCGGGGGAGCAGTTCTTC.

The chain joins TRBV7-2 to TRBJ2-7; 9 nucleotides match TRBD2. Germline CDR1 and CDR2: SGHTA and FQGNSA. J lost 5 bases, V lost 5 bases, and 22 bases had no gene match. The CDR3 runs to 19 residues. CDR3 coding DNA: TGTGCCAGCAGCCATTTCGAGGAAATAGCGGGGGTGCCTCCCCACGAGCAGTACTTC. Protein sequence: CASSHFEEIAGVPPHEQYF.

The V gene is TRBV20-1, the J gene TRBJ2-7; D might be TRBD2 (6 bases). Trimming shortened V by 5 bases and J by 1 base, and 15 bases separated the two germline ends. The V gene's germline CDR1 is DFQATT and CDR2 SNEGSKA (reference sequence). The CDR3 sequence is 14 residues long. CDR3: CSAPEEGFSYEQYF. The DNA of the CDR3 is TGCAGTGCTCCTGAGGAGGGCTTTTCCTACGAGCAGTACTTC.

This chain joins TRBV29-1 and TRBJ1-2, with D perhaps TRBD1 (6 bases). CDR1 and CDR2 from the germline V gene are SQVTM and ANQGSEA. This CDR3 spans 13 amino acids. Trimming took 4 bases from V and 3 from J, leaving 12 bases between them. The CDR3 protein is CSVGGRGDYGYTF. Here the CDR3 DNA reads TGCAGCGTTGGTGGCAGGGGAGACTATGGCTACACCTTC.

This clonotype was found a few times. The chain is built from TRBV4-1 and TRBJ2-4, with TRBD2 identical over 11 bases. Germline V gene lookup returns CDR1 MGHRA and CDR2 YSYEKL. V lost 2 bases to trimming and J lost 2 bases; unmatched junction nucleotides: 11. The CDR3 is 19 residues long. CDR3 in amino acids: CASSQITSGRRLTKNIQYF. The DNA for the CDR3 is TGCGCCAGCAGCCAAATAACTAGCGGGAGAAGGCTCACCAAAAACATTCAGTACTTC.

This clonotype was seen only a few times. J is TRBJ2-1 and V is TRBV6-2 or TRBV6-3; D gene ambiguous. V was pared by 0 bases and J by 4 bases, with 13 bases between. The length of the CDR3 is 16 residues. Per germline, CDR1 MNHEY and CDR2 SVGEGT. DNA of the CDR3: TGTGCCAGCAGTTACTCGATGGGTAATAGATACAATGAGCAGTTCTTC. Translated, it gives CASSYSMGNRYNEQFF.

This clonotype was found a few times. V and J are TRBV9 and TRBJ1-2; D perhaps matches TRBD1 (5 bases). The CDR3 has 13 residues. Germline assignment: CDR1 SGDLS and CDR2 YYNGEE. Trimming cost V 4 bases and J 4 bases, with 11 bases left between them. CDR3 protein: CASSQGYAYGYTF. The CDR3 region has the DNA TGTGCCAGCAGCCAGGGATACGCCTATGGCTACACCTTC.

The table lists this clonotype with many counts. The rearrangement joins TRBV12-3 or TRBV12-4 to TRBJ1-4; D not resolved. CDR3 length equals 11 residues. Trimming left V 3 bases short and J 7 bases short, with 3 bases between. In DNA form, the CDR3 reads TGTGCCAGCAGTTTTGGTGAAAAACTGTTTTTT. Amino acids: CASSFGEKLFF.

Only one count was recorded for this clonotype. The chain recombines TRBV12-3 or TRBV12-4 with TRBJ2-5, with D uncertain. The end of the DNA aligns better with TRBJ2-1, so the J call may be wrong. The CDR3 consists of 15 residues. CDR3 DNA sequence: TGTGCCAGCAGTCGGGCCTCCGCGAAGGCGTCTGAGCAGTTCTTC. It translates to CASSRASAKASEQFF.

CDR3 bases: TGTGCCAGCAGTTTAGATGCTTTCCGGGACAGGGGATACATTCAGTACTTC. Encoded protein: CASSLDAFRDRGYIQYF. The V and J genes are TRBV28 and TRBJ2-4; 10 nucleotides agree with TRBD1. Germline CDR1 and CDR2: MDHEN and SYDVKM. The CDR3 length is 17 residues. J was trimmed by 8 bases and V by 2 bases; bases with no gene match: 12.

This clonotype came up a few times. The rearrangement joins TRBV28 to TRBJ1-6; D gene unclear. This CDR3 comprises 15 residues. CDR1 and CDR2 (germline): MDHEN, SYDVKM. Trimming pared 5 bases from V and 6 bases from J, leaving 14 bases between. The CDR3 region has the DNA TGTGCCAGCAGTCCCGGAGCGTCGATTAATTCACCCCTCCACTTT. It specifies CASSPGASINSPLHF.

The chain uses TRBV20-1 and TRBJ2-1; maybe TRBD2 (5 bases). The CDR3 sequence is 12 residues long. Germline assignment: CDR1 DFQATT and CDR2 SNEGSKA (reference sequence). The V end was cut by 3 bases, the J end by 5 bases, with 8 bases between. The CDR3, as DNA: TGCAGTGCTAGCGTGGAGGACAATGAGCAGTTCTTC. It translates to CSASVEDNEQFF.

On this clonotype itself: One end of the junction fails to match germline, which may point to a read error. The rearrangement links TRBV5-1 to TRBJ2-3, with D possibly TRBD1 on 6 matching bases. This CDR3 has 14 amino acids. CDR1 is SGHRS, CDR2 YFSETQ, per germline. The DNA for the CDR3 is TGCGCCTGCAGCTTGTATGGGGGCCCAGATACGCAGTATTTT. This translates into CACSLYGGPDTQYF.